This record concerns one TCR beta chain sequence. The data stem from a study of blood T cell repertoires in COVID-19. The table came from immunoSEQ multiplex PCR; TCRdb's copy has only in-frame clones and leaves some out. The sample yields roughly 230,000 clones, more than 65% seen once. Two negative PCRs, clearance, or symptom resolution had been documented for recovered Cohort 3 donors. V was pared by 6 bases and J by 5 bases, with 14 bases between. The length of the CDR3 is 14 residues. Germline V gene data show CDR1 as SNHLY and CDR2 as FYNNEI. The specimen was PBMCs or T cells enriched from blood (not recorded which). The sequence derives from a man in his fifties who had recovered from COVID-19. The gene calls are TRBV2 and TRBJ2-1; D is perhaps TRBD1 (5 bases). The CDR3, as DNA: TGTGCCAGCAGGGACACCCCCCCGAACAATGAGCAGTTCTTC. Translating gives CASRDTPPNNEQFF.